This TCR beta chain originates from a study of T cell responses to AZD1222 COVID-19 vaccine. This clone was recorded only once. The antigen is unknown. The germline V and J ends were trimmed by 4 bases and 4 bases, with 13 bases remaining between them. The CDR3 has 15 amino acids. Germline CDR1 and CDR2: MGHRA and YSYEKL. The study's findings and limits: Only 5 or 6 people who got AZD1222 tested seropositive at baseline. White British donors predominated, females outnumbered males, and clonal diversity was possibly underestimated. Spike as a whole was targeted by vaccine-associated CD4 TCRs, dominant at 160-218 and 743-854.

The repertoire was sequenced with immunoSEQ multiplex PCR; TCRdb's copy has only in-frame clones and lacks some. The sample contains approximately 150,000 clones, approximately 90% of which appear only once. This sample comprised peripheral blood, obtained on day 0 of AZD1222 vaccination. The sequence was collected from an adult in good health. The chain couples TRBV4-1 to TRBJ1-4; D perhaps matches TRBD1 (5 bases). The DNA for the CDR3 is TGCGCCAGCAGCCGTCCAGCAGGGTATAATGAAAAACTGTTTTTT. Translated, it gives CASSRPAGYNEKLFF.